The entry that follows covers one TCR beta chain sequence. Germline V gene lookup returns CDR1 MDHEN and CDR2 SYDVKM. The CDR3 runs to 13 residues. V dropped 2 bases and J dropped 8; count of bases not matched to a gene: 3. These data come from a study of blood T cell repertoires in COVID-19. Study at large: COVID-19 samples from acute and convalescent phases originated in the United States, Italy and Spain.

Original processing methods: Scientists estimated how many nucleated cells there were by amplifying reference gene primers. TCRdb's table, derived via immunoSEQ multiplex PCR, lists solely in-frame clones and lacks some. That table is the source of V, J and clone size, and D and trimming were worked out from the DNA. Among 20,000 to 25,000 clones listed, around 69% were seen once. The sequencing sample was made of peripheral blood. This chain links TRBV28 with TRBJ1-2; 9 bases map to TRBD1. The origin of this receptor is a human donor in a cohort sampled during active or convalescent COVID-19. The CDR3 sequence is CASSLNRGRGYTF. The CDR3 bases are TGTGCCAGCAGTTTAAACAGGGGGCGAGGCTACACCTTC.